The T cell receptor (beta chain) under discussion was sequenced for a study of blood T cell repertoires in COVID-19. On the study more broadly: Acute-phase and convalescent COVID-19 samples originated in the United States, Italy and Spain.

Libraries were prepared by immunoSEQ multiplex PCR; TCRdb keeps only in-frame clonotypes and omits some of them. Here the sample spans fewer than 350,000 clones, roughly 90% being singletons. The CDR3 covers 14 residues. The germline V gene has CDR1 KGHSH and CDR2 LQKENI. J was trimmed by 2 bases and V by 5 bases; bases with no gene match: 4. This clone appeared a single time. Those who participated ranged in age from roughly 18 to 90 years and resided in roughly 26 US areas. What was sequenced was PBMCs or T cells enriched from blood (not recorded which). The V and J genes are TRBV18 and TRBJ2-5; 8 positions match TRBD1. The receptor was derived from a middle-aged woman with acute COVID-19. This chain's CDR3 is CASSVQGAQETQYF. The CDR3 coding sequence is TGTGCCAGCTCAGTCCAGGGGGCTCAAGAGACCCAGTACTTC.